These 9 T cell receptor beta chains share one sample of origin, sequenced in a study of T cell responses to AZD1222 COVID-19 vaccine. Method: immunoSEQ multiplex PCR; TCRdb's copy keeps in-frame clones and lacks some. The sample consists of about 110,000 clones, about nine tenths of them appearing once. Sequencing used peripheral blood, obtained on day 0 of AZD1222 vaccination. These receptors were taken from an adult in good health.

This chain links TRBV19 with TRBJ1-1; D perhaps matches TRBD1 (5 bases). Germline V gives CDR1 LNHDA, CDR2 SQIVND (reference sequence). The CDR3 runs 13 residues. V dropped 7 bases and J dropped 0 bases, with 9 bases sitting between them. In nucleotides, the CDR3 is TGTGCCAGTAAGAGGACACTGAACACTGAAGCTTTCTTT. Translated: CASKRTLNTEAFF.

The genes are TRBV9 and TRBJ2-7; TRBD1 agrees at 8 bases. Germline CDR1 and CDR2: SGDLS and YYNGEE. J was trimmed by 2 bases and V by 4 bases; bases with no gene match: 8. The CDR3 loop spans 15 amino acids. Written as DNA, the CDR3 is TGTGCCAGCAGCCTACGGGACAGGCCTCCCTACGAGCAGTACTTC. As protein: CASSLRDRPPYEQYF.

This rearrangement joins TRBV4-1 to TRBJ1-1, with D maybe TRBD1 (6 bases). Per germline, CDR1 MGHRA and CDR2 YSYEKL. The CDR3 length is 21 residues. V was clipped by 2 bases and J by 3 bases, with 31 bases between them. The DNA for the CDR3 is TGCGCCAGCAGCCAAAGGGGGGTGTTGTTGGCAGGCGGATTAGCGGACACTGAAGCTTTCTTT. As protein: CASSQRGVLLAGGLADTEAFF.

The V call is TRBV6-4, the J call TRBJ1-1, with TRBD1 as a possible D gene (5 bases). This CDR3 contains 13 residues. With 5 bases removed from V and 6 bases from J, the gap between germline ends came to 13 bases. Germline CDR1 is MRHNA and CDR2 is SNTAGT. The CDR3 nucleotides are TGTGCCAGCAGTAGGGACGAGCACGCTGAAGCTTTCTTT. Its protein is CASSRDEHAEAFF.

V gene TRBV25-1 combines with J gene TRBJ1-6, with 9 bases aligning to TRBD1. V was pared by 4 bases and J by 7 bases, with 2 bases of the junction left unmatched. The CDR3 consists of 14 residues. Germline CDR1 reads MGHDK; CDR2 reads SYGVNS. CDR3 region: CASSGDRENSPLHF. CDR3 DNA: TGTGCCAGCAGTGGGGACAGGGAGAATTCACCCCTCCACTTT.

V gene TRBV3-1 (or the pseudogene TRBV3-2) combines with J gene TRBJ1-2, with D tentatively TRBD1 (5 bases). V was clipped by 4 bases and J by 5 bases, with 14 bases between them. Germline V gene data show CDR1 as LGHDT and CDR2 as YNNKEL (reference sequence). This CDR3 has 14 amino acids. The DNA for the CDR3 is TGTGCCAGCAGCCCCCCCGACAGCAGATATGGCTACACCTTC. Its translation: CASSPPDSRYGYTF.

The chain uses TRBV7-2 and TRBJ2-7; 7 bases are shared with TRBD2. Looked up from germline, CDR1 is SGHTA and CDR2 is FQGNSA. This CDR3 is built from 14 residues. With 1 base clipped from V and 3 bases from J, the junction kept 3 bases outside the gene matches. The CDR3 region is CASSLGLADYEQYF. Written as DNA, the CDR3 is TGTGCCAGCAGCTTAGGACTAGCTGACTACGAGCAGTACTTC.

The chain joins TRBV6-1 to TRBJ2-7; no clear D gene. Per germline, CDR1 MNHNS and CDR2 SASEGT. Deletions cut 5 bases from V and 9 bases from J, with 14 bases between. This CDR3 is 12 amino acids long. The CDR3 DNA reads TGTGCCAGCAGTTCACGTCCTCCTCGGCAGTACTTC. Its protein is CASSSRPPRQYF.

V is TRBV13 and J is TRBJ2-1; perhaps TRBD2 as D (5 bases). CDR3 length: 16 residues. Deletions cut 5 bases from V and 1 base from J, with 15 bases between. The germline V gene has CDR1 PRHDT and CDR2 FYEKMQ (reference sequence). The CDR3 spells CASSNLGGGSYNEQFF. In DNA, the CDR3 is TGTGCCAGCAGCAACCTGGGCGGCGGGTCCTACAATGAGCAGTTCTTC. Full variable domain (remainder filled in from reference TRBV13 and TRBJ2-1): AAGVIQSPRHLIKEKRETATLKCYPIPRHDTVYWYQQGPGQDPQFLISFYEKMQSDKGSIPDRFSAQQFSDYHSELNMSSLELGDSALYFCASSNLGGGSYNEQFFGPGTRLTVL.